These T cell receptor beta chains were read from a single sample in a study of blood T cells in healthy people across ages. TCRdb re-called the 5' RACE reads with MiXCR, one entry per CDR3 protein. Seen here are over 1,200,000 distinct CDR3 sequences, almost 60% observed once, and the top ten hold 6.5% to 8.5%. Sequences were obtained from blood. The receptors derive from a man aged 18 to 29 in good health. Both conserved end residues are part of each CDR3. D genes are given only for firm matches. Where a row states a size, it is once, few, many or the class of an expanded clone; other rows omit it.

TRBJ1-2,TRBV20-1,.,.,CGLHESYGYTF,TGCGGTCTACATGAGTCCTATGGCTACACCTTC
TRBJ2-7,TRBV20-1,.,few,CSATDRDYEQYF,TGCAGTGCGACCGACAGAGACTACGAGCAGTACTTC
TRBJ1-6,TRBV28,.,.,CASSFHGVPNSPLHF,TGTGCCAGCAGTTTCCACGGGGTACCTAATTCACCCCTCCACTTT
TRBJ2-1,TRBV6-6,TRBD1,.,CACLRGQGDNEQFF,TGTGCCTGTTTAAGGGGGCAGGGAGATAACGAGCAGTTCTTC
TRBJ2-1,TRBV15,TRBD2,.,CATSRDVTGGYNEQFF,TGTGCCACCAGCAGAGATGTCACGGGGGGTTACAATGAGCAGTTCTTC
TRBJ1-3,TRBV27,.,.,CASSPDILSGNTIYF,TGTGCCAGCAGTCCGGACATCCTCTCTGGAAACACCATATATTTT
TRBJ1-2,TRBV9,.,.,CASSYRAYGYTF,TGTGCCAGCAGCTACCGGGCGTATGGCTACACCTTC
TRBJ2-1,TRBV11-3,TRBD1,once,CASSFSTGAVYNEQFF,TGTGCCAGCAGCTTCTCTACAGGGGCGGTCTACAATGAGCAGTTCTTC
TRBJ2-7,TRBV5-1,TRBD1,.,CASSLSGTGIDEQYF,TGCGCCAGCAGCTTGTCTGGGACAGGGATAGACGAGCAGTACTTC
TRBJ2-5,TRBV4-1,TRBD2,once,CASSQGTRRQETQYF,TGCGCCAGCAGCCAGGGGACTAGGAGACAAGAGACCCAGTACTTC
TRBJ2-1,TRBV5-1,.,few,CASSLGWAGYNEQFF,TGCGCCAGCAGCTTGGGTTGGGCGGGGTACAATGAGCAGTTCTTC
TRBJ2-4,TRBV27,TRBD2,.,CGAGGLDKNIQYF,TGTGGGGCGGGGGGGCTTGACAAAAACATTCAGTACTTC
TRBJ2-1,TRBV20-1,TRBD1,.,CSARDRDRDLNEQFF,TGCAGTGCTAGAGATCGGGACAGGGACCTCAATGAGCAGTTCTTC
TRBJ2-5,TRBV5-1,TRBD2,.,CASSSGSPGTSGETQYF,TGCGCCAGCAGTTCAGGGTCTCCCGGGACTAGTGGAGAGACCCAGTACTTC
TRBJ1-4,TRBV4-3,TRBD1,.,CASSQEAGDRDEKLFF,TGCGCCAGCAGCCAAGAGGCCGGTGACAGGGATGAAAAACTGTTTTTT
TRBJ2-4,TRBV4-2,.,few,CASSQFDAKDKNIQYF,TGTGCCAGCAGCCAATTCGACGCCAAAGACAAAAACATTCAGTACTTC
TRBJ2-5,TRBV7-6,.,.,CVSSLVGNQETQYF,TGTGTCAGCAGCTTAGTCGGTAACCAAGAGACCCAGTACTTC
TRBJ1-5,TRBV7-2,.,.,CASGPQTGQFNQPQHF,TGTGCCAGCGGTCCTCAGACGGGGCAGTTCAATCAGCCCCAGCATTTT
TRBJ2-1,TRBV20-1,.,.,CSARGPGLPRSYNEQFF,TGCAGTGCTAGAGGCCCCGGACTTCCCCGCTCCTACAATGAGCAGTTCTTC
TRBJ2-7,TRBV7-9,.,.,CASSLRPEGLYEQYF,TGTGCCAGCAGCCTCCGACCCGAGGGGTTATACGAGCAGTACTTC
TRBJ1-5,TRBV4-1,.,once,CASSQVPTGPNQPQHF,TGCGCCAGCAGCCAAGTACCGACAGGCCCCAATCAGCCCCAGCATTTT
TRBJ2-1,TRBV7-9,.,.,CASSLEFREQFF,TGTGCCAGCAGCTTAGAGTTCCGTGAGCAGTTCTTC
TRBJ2-2,TRBV11-3,TRBD2,.,CASSGGTSGANTGELFF,TGTGCCAGCAGCGGCGGGACTAGCGGGGCGAACACCGGGGAGCTGTTTTTT
TRBJ2-3,TRBV29-1,TRBD2,few,CSVLSSGSTDTQYF,TGCAGCGTCCTAAGTAGCGGGAGCACAGATACGCAGTATTTT
TRBJ2-3,TRBV18,TRBD1,.,CASSPLDRGVADTQYF,TGTGCCAGCTCACCCCTCGACAGGGGTGTTGCAGATACGCAGTATTTT
TRBJ2-1,TRBV6-6,.,few,CASSHTYNEQFF,TGTGCCAGCAGTCACACCTACAATGAGCAGTTCTTC
TRBJ2-7,TRBV24-1,.,.,CTTSDNYEQYF,TGTACCACCTCGGACAACTACGAGCAGTACTTC
TRBJ1-4,TRBV11-2,TRBD1,.,CASSRDSFNEKLFF,TGTGCCAGCAGCCGGGACAGTTTTAATGAAAAACTGTTTTTT
TRBJ1-1,TRBV5-1,.,once,CASSLAAGTTEAFF,TGCGCCAGCAGCTTGGCGGCCGGAACGACTGAAGCTTTCTTT
TRBJ2-5,TRBV20-1,.,.,CSASRLADQETQYF,TGCAGTGCTAGTCGCCTCGCGGACCAAGAGACCCAGTACTTC
TRBJ2-1,TRBV29-1,.,.,CSAIIREQDEQFF,TGCAGCGCCATAATTCGAGAACAGGATGAGCAGTTCTTC
TRBJ1-2,TRBV5-1,.,.,CASSLEGTGLNYGYTF,TGCGCCAGCAGCTTGGAAGGAACGGGTCTTAACTATGGCTACACCTTC
TRBJ2-1,TRBV29-1,TRBD2,few,CSVRTSGNEQFF,TGCAGCGTTCGGACTAGCGGGAATGAGCAGTTCTTC
TRBJ2-1,TRBV11-2,.,.,CASSARHGYNEQFF,TGTGCCAGCAGCGCCCGACACGGCTACAATGAGCAGTTCTTC
TRBJ2-4,TRBV4-1,.,.,CASSRVGWNIQYF,TGCGCCAGCAGCCGGGTAGGGTGGAACATTCAGTACTTC
TRBJ2-2,TRBV4-1,.,.,CASSHLYAEIAEATGELFF,TGCGCCAGCAGCCATCTCTACGCCGAAATAGCGGAGGCCACCGGGGAGCTGTTTTTT
TRBJ2-1,TRBV20-1,TRBD2,few,CSGSLAGTSDEQFF,TGCAGTGGTAGTCTAGCGGGAACCTCCGATGAGCAGTTCTTC
TRBJ2-1,TRBV7-2,TRBD2,few,CASSLSWGDPGGYEQFF,TGTGCCAGCAGCTTAAGTTGGGGGGACCCCGGGGGGTATGAGCAGTTCTTC
TRBJ1-2,TRBV6-1,TRBD1,.,CASSEAPGTGGLGYGYTF,TGTGCCAGCAGTGAAGCGCCCGGGACAGGGGGATTGGGCTATGGCTACACCTTC
TRBJ2-4,TRBV24-1,TRBD1,.,CATSEQGQYF,TGTGCCACCAGTGAACAGGGGCAGTACTTC
TRBJ2-7,TRBV7-2,TRBD1,few,CASSLGAGQGFSYEQYF,TGTGCCAGCAGCTTAGGTGCGGGACAGGGTTTTTCCTACGAGCAGTACTTC
TRBJ1-2,TRBV10-3,.,.,CAISSTGRYGYTF,TGTGCCATCAGCTCGACAGGTCGCTATGGCTACACCTTC
TRBJ1-2,TRBV12-3/TRBV12-4,.,.,CASSFTGRNYGYTF,TGTGCCAGCAGTTTCACAGGGAGAAACTATGGCTACACCTTC
TRBJ2-1,TRBV11-2,TRBD2,.,CASSLDGLAGGPSEQFF,TGTGCCAGCAGCTTAGATGGACTAGCGGGGGGGCCATCTGAGCAGTTCTTC
TRBJ1-6,TRBV4-3,TRBD1,few,CASSQDTGTGGDSPLHF,TGCGCCAGCAGCCAAGATACGGGTACAGGGGGGGATTCACCCCTCCACTTT
TRBJ2-7,TRBV6-6,.,.,CASSVQVKSEQYF,TGTGCCAGCAGTGTACAGGTAAAATCCGAGCAGTACTTC